This note documents a single TCR beta chain sequence. The antigen is unknown. Produced via immunoSEQ multiplex PCR; TCRdb's table is partial and in-frame only. The sample yields some 180,000 clones, about 81% seen once. The sample is drawn from a study of cytomegalovirus exposure and HLA in healthy donors. Study conclusions and caveats: Reported performance of the classifier showed diagnosis of cytomegalovirus status with high specificity and sensitivity.

This CDR3 region has 13 residues. Trimming cost V 2 bases and J 7 bases, with 12 bases left between them. Germline CDR1 and CDR2: SGDLS and YYNGEE. This receptor was identified in a woman in her twenties or thirties in good health and CMV-seronegative. Material: PBMCs. The chain uses TRBV9 and TRBJ1-2, with D possibly being TRBD1 (5 bases). CDR3 coding DNA: TGTGCCAGCAGCGTTCCTGGGGGGAGTGGCTACACCTTC. Protein: CASSVPGGSGYTF.